This T cell receptor (beta chain) was documented in a study of T-cell memory formation after mild COVID-19. The study's findings and limits: Clones which contracted sat mainly in CM and EM if CD4+, and in EMRA if CD8+.

Each CDR3 protein is one row after TCRdb ran MiXCR on the 5' RACE reads. The data hold 130,000 to 150,000 distinct CDR3 sequences, with about 19% observed a single time. This clonotype was seen only a few times. Antigen unknown. The CDR3 sequence is 14 residues long. CDR1 is LGHDT, CDR2 YNNKEL, per germline (reference sequence). Trimming took off 6 bases at V and 2 bases at J, with 12 bases between the two ends. The rearrangement links TRBV3-1 to TRBJ2-3; D may be TRBD2 (6 bases). The sequenced sample was PBMCs or a T cell subset sorted from them (not recorded which). This clonotype was sampled from an adult woman who had mild COVID-19 (a few samples of this study predate the infection). Cell type and time point are not known. CDR3 sequence (DNA): TGTGCCAGCAGTACTAGCCTTCCCACAGATACGCAGTATTTT. It yields the protein CASSTSLPTDTQYF.